This T cell receptor beta chain was recovered during a study of shared clonotypes between healthy human individuals. Study as a whole: Per donor, three plates held CD4 naive cells, three held CD4 memory, two held CD8 naive and one held CD8 memory.

Concerning this clone: Its antigen is unknown.

Study conclusions and caveats: Among a few donors, 4.5% to 5.5% of naive CD4 clonotypes were found in common. The authors expected sequencing depth to affect clonotype sharing among donors.

Sorted-subset replicate PCR reactions contained roughly 200 ng DNA, corresponding to tens of thousands of T cell genomes. The protocol was immunoSEQ multiplex PCR, while the TCRdb copy is restricted to in-frame clones and leaves out a portion. Seen here are around 1 million clones, about 80% observed once, and the top ten hold approximately 1.5%. CDR1 MNHNS and CDR2 SASEGT come from the germline V gene. The CDR3 spans 15 residues. V was pared by 1 base and J by 2 bases, with 11 bases between. The sample comprised memory CD4+ T cells sorted from blood. The subset was: CD45RA-negative fraction. The chain combines TRBV6-1 with TRBJ1-2; D call uncertain. The receptor was isolated from a man aged 18 to 29 in good health. The CDR3 region is CASSEERVLNYGYTF. The CDR3 DNA follows: TGTGCCAGCAGTGAAGAAAGGGTATTAAACTATGGCTACACCTTC.